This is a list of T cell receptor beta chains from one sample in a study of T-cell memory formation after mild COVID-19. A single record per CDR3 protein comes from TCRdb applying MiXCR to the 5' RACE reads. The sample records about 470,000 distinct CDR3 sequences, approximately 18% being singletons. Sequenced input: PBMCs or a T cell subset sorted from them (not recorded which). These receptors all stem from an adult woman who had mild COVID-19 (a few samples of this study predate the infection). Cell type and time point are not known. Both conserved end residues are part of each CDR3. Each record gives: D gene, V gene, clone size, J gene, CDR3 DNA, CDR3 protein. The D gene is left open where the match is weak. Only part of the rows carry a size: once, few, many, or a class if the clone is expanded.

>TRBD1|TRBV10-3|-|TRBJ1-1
TGTGCCATCAGCCCAGGGGGCGGCCGGACGGAAGCTTTCTTT
CAISPGGGRTEAFF
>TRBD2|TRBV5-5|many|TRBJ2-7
TGTGCCAGCAGCGAGGGACTAGCGGGGGGCTTCCCCTCCTACGAGCAGTACTTC
CASSEGLAGGFPSYEQYF
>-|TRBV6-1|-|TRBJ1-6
TGTGCCAGCAGTGAAAATTGGAACAATTCACCCCTCCACTTT
CASSENWNNSPLHF
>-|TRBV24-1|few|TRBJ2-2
TGTGCCACGAGAGTTGGCACCGGGGAGCTGTTTTTT
CATRVGTGELFF
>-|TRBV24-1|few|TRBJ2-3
TGTGCCACCAGTGATTGGCAGCCGGGGGCAGATACGCAGTATTTT
CATSDWQPGADTQYF
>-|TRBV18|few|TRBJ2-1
TGTGCCAGCTCACCTCAGACAGGTTCTAACAATGAGCAGTTCTTC
CASSPQTGSNNEQFF
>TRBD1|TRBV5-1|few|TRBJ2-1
TGCGCCAGCAGCCCGGGACAGACGATCAATGAGCAGTTCTTC
CASSPGQTINEQFF
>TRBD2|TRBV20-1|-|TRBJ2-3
TGCAGTGCTAGAATACTAGCGGGAAGATCTACAGATACGCAGTATTTT
CSARILAGRSTDTQYF
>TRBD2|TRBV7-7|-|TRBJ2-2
TGTGCCAGCAGCATCTCACCGCCGGGACTAGCGGGGTCCGGGGAGCTGTTTTTT
CASSISPPGLAGSGELFF
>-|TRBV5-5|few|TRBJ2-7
TGTGCCAGCAGCCCGAGGACACCCCGGGGGACCTACGAGCAGTACTTC
CASSPRTPRGTYEQYF
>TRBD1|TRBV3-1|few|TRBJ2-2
TGTGCCAGCAGCCGGGACAGGGTTACCGGGGAGCTGTTTTTT
CASSRDRVTGELFF
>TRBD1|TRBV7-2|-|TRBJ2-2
TGTGCCAGCAGCCCGGACAGGCGGTTCACCGGGGAGCTGTTTTTT
CASSPDRRFTGELFF
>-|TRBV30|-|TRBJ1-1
TGTGCCTGGACGAAGGGGAACACTGAAGCTTTCTTT
CAWTKGNTEAFF
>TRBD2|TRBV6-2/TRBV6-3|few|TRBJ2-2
TGTGCCAGCAGGACCGGGACTAGCGACACCGGGGAGCTGTTTTTT
CASRTGTSDTGELFF
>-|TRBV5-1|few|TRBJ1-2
TGCGCCAGCAGCGGGGACGGCTATGGCTACACCTTC
CASSGDGYGYTF
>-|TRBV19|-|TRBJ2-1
TGTGCCAGTAGTAAGTTAGCGGTCCTTTATGGTTACAATGAGCAGTTCTTC
CASSKLAVLYGYNEQFF
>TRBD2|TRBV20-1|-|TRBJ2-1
TGCAGTGCCACGCCGGCGACTAGCGGTTACAATGAGCAGTTCTTC
CSATPATSGYNEQFF
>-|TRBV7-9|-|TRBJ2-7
TGTGCCAGCACCCCAGCCCGACAGTCCTTCTACGAGCAGTACTTC
CASTPARQSFYEQYF
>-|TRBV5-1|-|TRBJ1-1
TGCGCCAGCAGCTGGAATGAGGACAGTCGGGGGAACACTGAAGCTTTCTTT
CASSWNEDSRGNTEAFF
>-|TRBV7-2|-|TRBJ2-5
TGTGCCAGCAGCCACTGGGGTACAGGAGAGACCCAGTACTTC
CASSHWGTGETQYF
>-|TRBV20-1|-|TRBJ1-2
TGCAGTGCGCACAAGGGACTGATCTATGGCTACACCTTC
CSAHKGLIYGYTF
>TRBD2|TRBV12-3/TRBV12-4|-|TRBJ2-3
TGTGCCAGCTCTTTCGGAGCTAGCGGGAGTCGGGTTCGGGATACGCAGTATTTT
CASSFGASGSRVRDTQYF
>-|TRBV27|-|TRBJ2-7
TGTGCCAGCAGTTTTGGTGGGCGAACCTCCTACGAGCAGTACTTC
CASSFGGRTSYEQYF
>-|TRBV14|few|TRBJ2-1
TGTGCCAGCAGCCAGTGGGGGTACAATGAGCAGTTCTTC
CASSQWGYNEQFF
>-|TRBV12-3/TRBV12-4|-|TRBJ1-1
TGTGCCAGCAGCTGGGGACCTATGAACACTGAAGCTTTCTTT
CASSWGPMNTEAFF
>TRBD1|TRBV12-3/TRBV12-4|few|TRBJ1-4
TGTGCCATCCGGGGACAGGGGGCGGAAAAACTGTTTTTT
CAIRGQGAEKLFF
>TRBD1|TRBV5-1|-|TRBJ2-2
TGCGCCAGCAGCCATCGGAGACAGGGCAGGGCCGGGGAGCTGTTTTTT
CASSHRRQGRAGELFF
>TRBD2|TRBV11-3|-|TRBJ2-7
TGTGCCAGCAGCTTAGAGTCGGGGGGCGAGCAGTACTTC
CASSLESGGEQYF
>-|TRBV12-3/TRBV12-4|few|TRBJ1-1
TGTGCCAGCAGTTTTAGGGAGGACACTGAAGCTTTCTTT
CASSFREDTEAFF
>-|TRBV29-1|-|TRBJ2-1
TGCAGCGTTGGGGGAAACAATGAGCAGTTCTTC
CSVGGNNEQFF
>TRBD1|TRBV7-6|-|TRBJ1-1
TGTGCCAGCAGCTTCGACAGGGGGTTCACTGAAGCTTTCTTT
CASSFDRGFTEAFF
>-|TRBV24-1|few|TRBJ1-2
TGTGCCACCAGTGACGCAATCGGCGATGGCTACACCTTC
CATSDAIGDGYTF
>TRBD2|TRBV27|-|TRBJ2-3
TGTGCCAGCAGTGGTCGACTAGCTGCTGATACGCAGTATTTT
CASSGRLAADTQYF
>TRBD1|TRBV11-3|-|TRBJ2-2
TGTGCCAGCAGCTCCCACAGGGGGACGCGCACCGGGGAGCTGTTTTTT
CASSSHRGTRTGELFF
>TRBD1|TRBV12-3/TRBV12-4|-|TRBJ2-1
TGTGCCAGCAGTAAATCTACAGGGGCGTCCTACAATGAGCAGTTCTTC
CASSKSTGASYNEQFF
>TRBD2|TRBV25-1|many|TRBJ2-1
TGTGCCAGCAGTGATCTCCTAGCGGCGACGGGGGACAATGAGCAGTTCTTC
CASSDLLAATGDNEQFF
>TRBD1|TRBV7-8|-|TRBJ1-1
TGTGCCAGCAGCTTGACAACAGGGGGTTGGACTGAAGCTTTCTTT
CASSLTTGGWTEAFF